These 20 T cell receptor beta chains originate from one sample sequenced in a study of T-cell memory formation after mild COVID-19. A single record per CDR3 protein comes from TCRdb applying MiXCR to the 5' RACE reads. The data hold just under 550,000 distinct CDR3 sequences, with about a fifth observed a single time. Sequences were obtained from PBMCs or a T cell subset sorted from them (not recorded which). The receptor set was obtained from an adult woman who had mild COVID-19 (a few samples of this study predate the infection). Cell type and time point are not known.

This clonotype was observed a handful of times. The CDR3 sequence: CASSGPGGVYNEQFF. As DNA, the CDR3 is TGTGCCAGCAGCGGACCCGGTGGGGTATACAATGAGCAGTTCTTC. The chain has TRBV7-6 and TRBJ2-1; D is undetermined. Germline CDR1 SGHVS, CDR2 FNYEAQ. The V gene lost 5 bases and the J gene lost 4 bases, with 15 bases spanning the gap. There are 15 residues in the CDR3.

The chain recombines TRBV4-1 with TRBJ1-1; D is ambiguous. Trimming stripped 5 bases from V and 0 bases from J, with 13 bases between. Germline loops: CDR1 MGHRA, CDR2 YSYEKL. This CDR3 has 15 residues. The CDR3 nucleotides are TGCGCCAGCAGCAGATCTCTGGGTGTGAACACTGAAGCTTTCTTT. This translates into CASSRSLGVNTEAFF.

The chain couples TRBV4-3 to TRBJ2-2, with a tentative D call TRBD2 (7 bases). The CDR3 runs 16 residues. Trimming took 4 bases from V and 0 from J, leaving 12 bases between them. Germline V gene data show CDR1 as LGHNA and CDR2 as YSLEER. The CDR3 bases are TGCGCCAGCAGCCGGGGGAGGGGGGCGAACACCGGGGAGCTGTTTTTT. As protein: CASSRGRGANTGELFF.

This rearrangement joins TRBV5-5 to TRBJ1-1; TRBD1 matches 9 bases. CDR1 is SGHKS, CDR2 YYEKEE, per germline (reference sequence). This CDR3 contains 16 residues. The junction had 7 bases not matched to a gene; V was cut back by 4 bases and J by 0 bases. CDR3 protein: CASSVAGTGMNTEAFF. The CDR3 region has the DNA TGTGCCAGCAGCGTCGCCGGGACAGGGATGAACACTGAAGCTTTCTTT.

The V and J genes are TRBV27 and TRBJ2-5; no reliable D call. V lost 7 bases and J 7 bases, leaving 25 bases between the germline ends. CDR3 size: 16 residues. Germline CDR1 and CDR2: MNHEY and SMNVEV (reference sequence). For the CDR3, the DNA is TGTGCCAGCACCCCGTTGGCCGGGCCCACCGGTGGGACCCAGTACTTC. It is translated as CASTPLAGPTGGTQYF.

There are a few counts of this clonotype. CDR3 sequence: CASSEDRGQTGELFF. The CDR3, as DNA: TGTGCCAGTAGCGAAGACAGGGGGCAGACCGGGGAGCTGTTTTTT. The chain uses TRBV19 and TRBJ2-2; the match to TRBD1 covers 10 bases. Germline V gene data show CDR1 as LNHDA and CDR2 as SQIVND (reference sequence). Losses at the gene ends were 6 bases for V and 5 bases for J; bases not matched to a gene: 6. CDR3 length: 15 amino acids.

The rearrangement links TRBV19 to TRBJ2-7, with D perhaps given as TRBD1 or TRBD2 (5 bases each). CDR3 length: 14 residues. V lost 8 bases to trimming and J lost 1 base, with 15 bases between them. Germline V gives CDR1 LNHDA, CDR2 SQIVND (reference sequence). In nucleotides, the CDR3 is TGTGCCAGTCGAGGGACGCCAGAGTCCTACGAGCAGTACTTC. Amino acid sequence: CASRGTPESYEQYF.

This clonotype was observed a handful of times. This chain uses TRBV20-1 with TRBJ2-1, with TRBD2 matching over 10 bases. The V segment lost 6 bases and the J segment 5 bases; nucleotides outside the gene matches: 7. The CDR3 contains 14 residues. Germline values: CDR1 DFQATT, CDR2 SNEGSKA (reference sequence). CDR3 coding DNA: TGCAGTGCCGCCCTAGCGGGGGTACACAATGAGCAGTTCTTC. Its translation is CSAALAGVHNEQFF.

This clonotype was counted a few times. The gene calls are TRBV5-1 and TRBJ2-7, with a weak D call TRBD2 (5 bases). Germline V gene sequence: CDR1 SGHRS, CDR2 YFSETQ. The CDR3 totals 15 residues. V was trimmed by 4 bases and J by 3 bases, leaving 17 bases between them. CDR3: CASSLSAGPDYEQYF. CDR3 nucleotides: TGCGCCAGCAGCCTTAGCGCGGGCCCCGACTACGAGCAGTACTTC.

This clonotype was seen a handful of times. The J gene is TRBJ2-1, the V gene TRBV6-5; 7 nucleotides align to TRBD1. Unmatched junction bases numbered 4, after V lost 2 bases and J lost 9 bases. Per the germline V gene, CDR1 is MNHEY and CDR2 is SVGAGI. This CDR3 has 13 amino acids. CDR3 nucleotide sequence: TGTGCCAGCAGTTACGCTGACAGGGTTGAGCAGTTCTTC. Protein sequence: CASSYADRVEQFF.

V is TRBV5-1 and J is TRBJ2-2; 11 nucleotides align to TRBD1. The CDR3 runs 14 residues. Per the germline V gene, CDR1 is SGHRS and CDR2 is YFSETQ. V shed 4 bases and J 6 bases; nucleotides not matched to a gene: 2. CDR3 nucleotides: TGCGCCAGCAGCCAGGGACAGGGGGCCGGGGAGCTGTTTTTT. Its protein is CASSQGQGAGELFF.

This clonotype has only a few counts. This chain links TRBV20-1 with TRBJ2-1, with 7 nucleotides matching TRBD1. V shed 5 bases, J shed 7 bases, and the junction held 8 bases outside the gene matches. This CDR3 comprises 13 residues. In germline, CDR1 is DFQATT, CDR2 SNEGSKA (reference sequence). The CDR3 is CSAFGGRGNEQFF. The CDR3 bases are TGCAGTGCTTTCGGAGGCAGGGGGAATGAGCAGTTCTTC.

The genes are TRBV7-2 and TRBJ2-7; 8 nucleotides agree with TRBD1. With V trimmed by 5 bases and J by 6 bases, 12 bases remained unmatched. The CDR3 is 15 amino acids. Germline V gene data show CDR1 as SGHTA and CDR2 as FQGNSA. The CDR3 DNA reads as TGTGCCAGCAGCGCTAACTCCGGGACAGGTCTCGAGCAGTACTTC. Residues: CASSANSGTGLEQYF.

This clonotype was seen a few times. This chain connects TRBV7-3 to TRBJ2-3; D possibly corresponds to TRBD2 (5 bases). The germline V gene has CDR1 SGHTA and CDR2 FQGTGA. Trimming pared 5 bases from V and 4 bases from J, leaving 16 bases between. This CDR3 is built from 15 residues. CDR3 in DNA: TGTGCCAGCAGCCCAACCGGGGATGGCGCAGATACGCAGTATTTT. It is translated as CASSPTGDGADTQYF. The full variable domain, completed using reference TRBV7-3 and TRBJ2-3, is GAGVSQTPSNKVTEKGKYVELRCDPISGHTALYWYRQSLGQGPEFLIYFQGTGAADDSGLPNDRFFAVRPEGSVSTLKIQRTERGDSAVYLCASSPTGDGADTQYFGPGTRLTVL.

This clonotype was recorded a few times. The chain recombines TRBV11-2 with TRBJ2-3; perhaps TRBD1 as D (6 bases). The V gene lost 4 bases and the J gene lost 2 bases, with 10 bases spanning the gap. From germline, CDR1 is SGHAT and CDR2 FQNNGV. CDR3 length equals 14 residues. CDR3 in DNA: TGTGCCAGCAGCTCCCGACAGGACACAGATACGCAGTATTTT. Its translation is CASSSRQDTDTQYF. Complete variable domain (other parts from reference TRBV11-2 and TRBJ2-3): EAGVAQSPRYKIIEKRQSVAFWCNPISGHATLYWYQQILGQGPKLLIQFQNNGVVDDSQLPKDRFSAERLKGVDSTLKIQPAKLEDSAVYLCASSSRQDTDTQYFGPGTRLTVL.

This clonotype was seen a handful of times. CDR3 sequence: CASLVGGAGETQYF. The CDR3 nucleotides read TGTGCCAGCCTGGTGGGGGGGGCCGGCGAGACCCAGTACTTC. This chain joins TRBV12-3 or TRBV12-4 and TRBJ2-5; possibly TRBD2 for D (7 bases). Trimming pared 8 bases from V and 5 bases from J, leaving 18 bases between. This CDR3 region has 14 residues.

This clonotype has more than one count but fewer than ten. The gene calls are TRBV5-1 and TRBJ1-5; 8 nucleotides match TRBD1. CDR1 SGHRS and CDR2 YFSETQ come from the germline V gene. The CDR3 loop spans 15 amino acids. V dropped 0 bases and J dropped 4; count of bases not matched to a gene: 3. In DNA, the CDR3 is TGCGCCAGCAGCTTGGAGGGACAGGCTAATCAGCCCCAGCATTTT. Residues: CASSLEGQANQPQHF.

This clonotype was seen a handful of times. The V gene is TRBV27, the J gene TRBJ1-2, with 9 bases aligning to TRBD1. V gave up 0 bases and J gave up 7 bases; unmatched junction bases: 6. Germline values: CDR1 MNHEY, CDR2 SMNVEV (reference sequence). The CDR3 contains 15 residues. The CDR3 DNA reads TGTGCCAGCAGTTTATCTACAGGGGGCATTGGTGGCTACACCTTC. Protein sequence: CASSLSTGGIGGYTF.

This chain joins TRBV12-3 or TRBV12-4 and TRBJ2-7, with 9 bases matching TRBD1. This CDR3 has 15 residues. J gave up 2 bases and V 6 bases, and 8 bases lay outside the gene matches. The CDR3 loop is CASSRGQGTTYEQYF. DNA of the CDR3: TGTGCCAGCAGCCGCGGACAGGGGACCACCTACGAGCAGTACTTC.

The rearrangement joins TRBV28 to TRBJ2-1; D is possibly TRBD1 or TRBD2 (5 bases each). V was cut by 5 bases and J by 3 bases, with 17 bases left in between. CDR1 is MDHEN, CDR2 SYDVKM, per germline. The CDR3 covers 16 residues. The CDR3, as DNA: TGTGCCAGCAGTCTAGGGGTAGAGCGGAACTACAATGAGCAGTTCTTC. Protein product: CASSLGVERNYNEQFF.